This T cell receptor beta chain came from a study of cytomegalovirus exposure and HLA in healthy donors. Overall study findings and caveats: Researchers reportedly found TCR beta sequences accurately predicted most subjects' HLA-A and HLA-B alleles. On later analysis, the bulk of CMV-associated TCR beta chains appeared to be HLA-restricted. Altogether, 160 or so TCR beta chains were recorded as cytomegalovirus-associated.

Amplification used 60 Vbeta primers and 13 Jbeta primers. The protocol was immunoSEQ multiplex PCR, while the TCRdb copy is restricted to in-frame clones and leaves out a portion. Of around 130,000 clones listed, around three quarters are singletons. Details on this clone: What it recognizes is unknown.

Sequencing was performed on PBMCs. This clonotype was obtained from a man aged 18 to 30 in good health and CMV-seronegative.

The CDR3 bases are TGCGCCAGCAGCCTCGGTCTAGCGGGAGGCCCCCCCTACGAGCAGTACTTC. Its protein product is CASSLGLAGGPPYEQYF. The chain recombines TRBV4-3 with TRBJ2-7; 11 bases agree with TRBD2. V dropped 4 bases and J dropped 2; count of bases not matched to a gene: 10. This CDR3 is built from 17 residues. Germline V gene data show CDR1 as LGHNA and CDR2 as YSLEER.